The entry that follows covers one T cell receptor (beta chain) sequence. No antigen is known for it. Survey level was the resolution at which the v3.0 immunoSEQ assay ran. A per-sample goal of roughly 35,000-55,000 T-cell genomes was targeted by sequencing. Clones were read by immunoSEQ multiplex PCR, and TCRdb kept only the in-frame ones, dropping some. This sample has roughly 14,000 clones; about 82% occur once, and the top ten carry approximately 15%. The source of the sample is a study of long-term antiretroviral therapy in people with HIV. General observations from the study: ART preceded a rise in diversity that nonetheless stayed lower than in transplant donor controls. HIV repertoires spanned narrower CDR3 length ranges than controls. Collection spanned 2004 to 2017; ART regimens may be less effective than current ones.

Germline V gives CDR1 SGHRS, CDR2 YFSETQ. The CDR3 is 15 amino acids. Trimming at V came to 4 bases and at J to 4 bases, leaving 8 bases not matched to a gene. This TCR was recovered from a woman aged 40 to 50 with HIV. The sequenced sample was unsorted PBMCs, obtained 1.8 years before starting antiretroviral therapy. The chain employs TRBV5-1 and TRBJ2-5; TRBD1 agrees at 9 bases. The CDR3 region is CASSAGGQGLETQYF. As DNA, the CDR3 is TGCGCCAGCAGCGCCGGGGGACAGGGATTAGAGACCCAGTACTTC.